This T cell receptor (beta chain) was recovered during a study of blood T cell repertoires in COVID-19. As for the study in general: Material from acute and convalescent COVID-19 was sourced from the United States, Italy and Spain.

This clone was detected only once. At one end, the junction sequence differs from germline, possibly due to a read error. Clones were read by immunoSEQ multiplex PCR, and TCRdb kept only the in-frame ones, dropping some. The table lists some 350,000 clones, approximately 89% of them singletons. The germline CDR1 and CDR2 sequences are MDHEN and SYDVKM. The CDR3 length is 16 residues. The gene calls are TRBV28 and TRBJ1-2; 8 nucleotides align to TRBD1. The sequence came from a woman younger than 35 who had recovered from COVID-19. Input material: peripheral blood. CDR3 amino acids: CASTLTPGQVSYGYTF. The DNA for the CDR3 is TGTGCCAGCACTTTAACACCGGGACAGGTCTCCTATGGCTACACCTTC.